Listed below are T cell receptor beta chains from one sample, sequenced in a study of technical replicates of blood from four donors. Sequenced by immunoSEQ multiplex PCR; TCRdb stores in-frame clones only, minus some. In the table there are approximately 74,000 clones, 95% to 98% of which are singletons. What was sequenced was T cells isolated from PBMCs. The origin of the receptors is a human donor in good health. Both conserved end residues are part of each CDR3. Fields, in order: clone size, V gene, J gene, D gene, CDR3 protein, CDR3 DNA. D genes are given only for firm matches. Rows give clone size only sometimes, using once, few, many, or a class for an expanded clone.

NA	TRBV27	TRBJ2-7	NA	CASSFRGMPYEQYF	TGTGCCAGCAGTTTTCGGGGGATGCCCTACGAGCAGTACTTC
NA	TRBV5-4	TRBJ1-1	TRBD1	CASSHRDRATEAFF	TGTGCCAGCAGCCACCGGGACAGGGCTACTGAAGCTTTCTTT
NA	TRBV18	TRBJ2-7	TRBD2	CASSPGGGSYEQYF	TGTGCCAGCTCACCAGGCGGGGGATCTTACGAGCAGTACTTC
NA	TRBV7-6	TRBJ2-2	NA	CASSHSRIANTGELFF	TGTGCCAGCAGCCACAGTAGAATCGCGAACACCGGGGAGCTGTTTTTT
once	TRBV7-8	TRBJ2-7	TRBD1	CASSSKRTGTYEQYF	TGTGCCAGCAGCTCTAAAAGGACAGGAACCTACGAGCAGTACTTC
NA	TRBV27	TRBJ1-1	NA	CASSSQDGNTEAFF	TGTGCCAGCAGCTCACAGGACGGGAACACTGAAGCTTTCTTT
once	TRBV5-1	TRBJ2-5	TRBD2	CASSLSGGQETQYF	TGCGCCAGCAGCCTGTCGGGGGGCCAAGAGACCCAGTACTTC
NA	TRBV5-1	TRBJ1-2	NA	CASSLEGHNYGYTF	TGCGCCAGCAGCTTGGAGGGACACAACTATGGCTACACCTTC
NA	TRBV28	TRBJ1-1	NA	CASIVYQGGRAFF	TGTGCCAGCATTGTCTACCAAGGGGGTCGGGCTTTCTTT
NA	TRBV5-1	TRBJ1-1	NA	CASSAVPPGLISNTEAFF	TGCGCCAGCAGCGCAGTACCCCCGGGACTAATATCGAACACTGAAGCTTTCTTT
NA	TRBV6-6	TRBJ1-5	TRBD1	CASTGQGGQPQHF	TGTGCCAGCACCGGCCAGGGGGGACAGCCCCAGCATTTT
NA	TRBV7-9	TRBJ1-1	NA	CASTFQIPNTEAFF	TGTGCCAGCACCTTTCAGATACCGAACACTGAAGCTTTCTTT
NA	TRBV4-1	TRBJ1-2	TRBD1	CASSQRTGAVGYTF	TGCGCCAGCAGCCAACGAACAGGGGCTGTTGGCTACACCTTC
few	TRBV4-1	TRBJ1-4	NA	CASSFTGTRFATNEKLFF	TGCGCCAGCAGCTTCACAGGGACCAGATTTGCAACTAATGAAAAACTGTTTTTT
NA	TRBV6-1	TRBJ1-2	TRBD1	CASSGQLTGGFWGYTF	TGTGCCAGCAGTGGACAGTTGACAGGGGGCTTCTGGGGCTACACCTTC
NA	TRBV7-6	TRBJ1-5	TRBD1	CASSLGGTGGQPQHF	TGTGCCAGCAGCTTAGGGGGGACAGGGGGTCAGCCCCAGCATTTT
NA	TRBV10-3	TRBJ1-1	NA	CAISESLGSVAFF	TGTGCCATCAGTGAGTCGCTTGGTAGTGTAGCTTTCTTT
NA	TRBV5-8	TRBJ1-4	NA	CASSSVGGWEEKLFF	TGTGCCAGCAGCTCCGTCGGGGGATGGGAAGAAAAACTGTTTTTT
few	TRBV4-1	TRBJ1-1	TRBD1	CASSQSGGRVTEAFF	TGCGCCAGCAGCCAGTCAGGGGGCCGAGTAACTGAAGCTTTCTTT
NA	TRBV25-1	TRBJ2-1	NA	CASSHSQWEQFF	TGTGCCAGCAGTCATTCGCAGTGGGAGCAGTTCTTC
NA	TRBV5-1	TRBJ2-7	NA	CASSLEGDEQYF	TGCGCCAGCAGCTTGGAAGGGGACGAGCAGTACTTC
NA	TRBV5-1	TRBJ2-4	TRBD2	CASSLFAGDIQYF	TGCGCCAGCAGCTTGTTTGCGGGAGACATTCAGTACTTC
NA	TRBV19	TRBJ1-5	NA	CASIKDSFYSNQPQHF	TGTGCCAGTATTAAGGACAGCTTCTATAGCAATCAGCCCCAGCATTTT
NA	TRBV4-2	TRBJ2-1	TRBD2	CASSQDGTSGRVGSYNEQFF	TGTGCCAGCAGCCAAGATGGGACTAGCGGGAGGGTCGGGTCCTACAATGAGCAGTTCTTC
NA	TRBV5-4	TRBJ1-1	NA	CASSSPGTMNTEAFF	TGTGCCAGCAGCTCCCCCGGGACAATGAACACTGAAGCTTTCTTT
NA	TRBV6-1	TRBJ2-7	TRBD1	CASSRDSFSYEQYF	TGTGCCAGCAGCCGGGACAGTTTTTCCTACGAGCAGTACTTC
NA	TRBV6-1	TRBJ1-1	NA	CASSEISGTEAFF	TGTGCCAGCAGTGAAATTAGTGGCACTGAAGCTTTCTTT
NA	TRBV27	TRBJ1-1	NA	CASSLLGGRGNTEAFF	TGTGCCAGCAGTTTACTCGGGGGACGGGGAAACACTGAAGCTTTCTTT
NA	TRBV7-2	TRBJ2-1	NA	CASSLGQNNEQFF	TGTGCCAGCAGCCTAGGACAGAACAATGAGCAGTTCTTC
NA	TRBV10-1	TRBJ2-7	TRBD1	CASSRDRAYEQYF	TGCGCCAGCAGTAGAGACAGGGCTTACGAGCAGTACTTC
NA	TRBV30	TRBJ1-3	NA	CAWRKGVGNTIYF	TGTGCCTGGAGAAAAGGGGTAGGAAACACCATATATTTT
NA	TRBV2	TRBJ2-3	NA	CASRDLGLTTDTQYF	TGTGCCAGCAGAGACTTGGGTCTCACAACAGATACGCAGTATTTT
NA	TRBV6-5	TRBJ2-7	TRBD2	CASRVRESSYEQYF	TGTGCCAGCAGGGTGCGGGAGAGCTCCTACGAGCAGTACTTC
NA	TRBV9	TRBJ1-1	NA	CASDLIGAVNTEAFF	TGTGCCAGCGACTTAATCGGCGCAGTGAACACTGAAGCTTTCTTT
NA	TRBV9	TRBJ2-3	NA	CASQEGGGTDTQYF	TGTGCCAGCCAGGAGGGAGGGGGGACAGATACGCAGTATTTT
once	TRBV27	TRBJ2-1	TRBD1	CASSLSHRGHNEQFF	TGTGCCAGCAGTTTATCCCACAGGGGGCACAATGAGCAGTTCTTC
NA	TRBV10-3	TRBJ2-7	TRBD1	CAISEFGQGASEQYF	TGTGCCATCAGTGAGTTCGGACAGGGGGCTTCCGAGCAGTACTTC
NA	TRBV5-4	TRBJ2-1	NA	CASSSLGNEQFF	TGTGCCAGCAGCTCCCTCGGGAATGAGCAGTTCTTC
NA	TRBV4-1	TRBJ2-5	TRBD2	CASSQRTSGGAGETQYF	TGCGCCAGCAGCCAACGAACTAGCGGGGGGGCAGGGGAGACCCAGTACTTC
NA	TRBV11-2	TRBJ2-2	NA	CASSRTEFTGELFF	TGTGCCAGCAGCCGAACGGAGTTCACCGGGGAGCTGTTTTTT
NA	TRBV2	TRBJ1-1	NA	CASSLSTGSEAFF	TGTGCCAGCAGCCTTTCAACAGGGTCTGAAGCTTTCTTT
once	TRBV5-4	TRBJ2-7	TRBD2	CASSLEAGPLEQYF	TGTGCCAGCAGCTTGGAAGCGGGACCCCTCGAGCAGTACTTC
once	TRBV4-2	TRBJ2-1	TRBD2	CASSQEPGLASPSYNEQFF	TGTGCCAGCAGCCAAGAACCCGGACTAGCGTCTCCATCCTACAATGAGCAGTTCTTC
NA	TRBV7-9	TRBJ1-1	NA	CASSLASGTEAFF	TGTGCCAGCAGCTTAGCATCGGGCACTGAAGCTTTCTTT
NA	TRBV30	TRBJ2-7	NA	CAWNDGASYEQYF	TGTGCCTGGAATGACGGAGCTTCCTACGAGCAGTACTTC
NA	TRBV6-1	TRBJ2-5	TRBD2	CASSESTTGGVGETQYF	TGTGCCAGCAGTGAAAGTACGACGGGAGGTGTAGGCGAGACCCAGTACTTC
NA	TRBV7-8	TRBJ2-7	TRBD2	CASSWTAGESYEQYF	TGTGCCAGCAGCTGGACAGCGGGGGAGTCCTACGAGCAGTACTTC
NA	TRBV14	TRBJ2-7	NA	CASSQGTYEQYF	TGTGCCAGCAGCCAAGGTACCTACGAGCAGTACTTC
NA	TRBV19	TRBJ2-1	TRBD1	CASSEAGQGAPSSYNEQFF	TGTGCCAGTAGTGAGGCGGGACAGGGGGCCCCAAGCTCCTACAATGAGCAGTTCTTC
NA	TRBV6-1	TRBJ2-7	TRBD1	CASSEASGTGRYEQYF	TGTGCCAGCAGTGAAGCTTCCGGGACAGGGCGATACGAGCAGTACTTC
NA	TRBV25-1	TRBJ1-2	NA	CASSDGSFYGYTF	TGTGCCAGCAGTGATGGTAGTTTCTATGGCTACACCTTC
once	TRBV5-4	TRBJ2-5	TRBD1	CASSPMPGQGKETQYF	TGTGCCAGCAGCCCGATGCCGGGACAGGGAAAGGAGACCCAGTACTTC
NA	TRBV7-2	TRBJ2-7	TRBD1	CASSLAWDRGRYEQYF	TGTGCCAGCAGCTTAGCGTGGGACAGGGGCCGCTACGAGCAGTACTTC
NA	TRBV7-6	TRBJ2-5	TRBD2	CASSKTREGYQETQYF	TGTGCCAGCAGCAAGACTAGGGAGGGGTACCAAGAGACCCAGTACTTC
NA	TRBV7-2	TRBJ1-2	TRBD1	CASSFPRTGVPVRGYTF	TGTGCCAGCAGCTTTCCGAGGACAGGGGTACCGGTGAGAGGCTACACCTTC
once	TRBV7-8	TRBJ2-7	TRBD1	CASSLGGRGRVSYEQYF	TGTGCCAGCAGCTTAGGAGGCAGGGGGCGTGTATCCTACGAGCAGTACTTC